Shown below are 31 T cell receptor beta chains from a single sample sequenced in a study of OX40 agonist ivuxolimab in advanced cancers. Method: immunoSEQ multiplex PCR; TCRdb's copy keeps in-frame clones and lacks some. The repertoire holds about 35,000 clones, with nearly 85% as singletons. The sample in question was CD4+ or CD8+ T cells sorted from blood, obtained in a trial of the OX40 agonist ivuxolimab. These receptors were obtained from an adult with an advanced solid tumor such as melanoma, head and neck, liver or kidney cancer.

The rearrangement joins TRBV27 to TRBJ1-4; D is perhaps TRBD1 (5 bases). This CDR3 has 14 amino acids. The germline V gene encodes CDR1 MNHEY and CDR2 SMNVEV (reference sequence). V was pared by 5 bases and J by 7 bases, with 14 bases between. CDR3 nucleotides: TGTGCCAGCAGTCCAGGGTCAATAGGTGAAAAACTGTTTTTT. Residues: CASSPGSIGEKLFF.

A word on this clone: The same CDR3 arises from other DNA sequences in this sample as well. The DNA for the CDR3 is TGTGCCAGCAGCTTAGGGCCTGGGCGGTACGAGCAGTACTTC. Encoded protein: CASSLGPGRYEQYF. The rearrangement joins TRBV11-2 to TRBJ2-7; D call uncertain. CDR3 size: 14 residues. The germline V and J ends were trimmed by 1 base and 4 bases, with 11 bases remaining between them. Germline V gene lookup returns CDR1 SGHAT and CDR2 FQNNGV.

The genes are TRBV7-8 and TRBJ2-1; 11 bases fit TRBD1. This CDR3 region has 16 residues. The junction had 3 bases not matched to a gene; V was cut back by 1 base and J by 4 bases. From germline, CDR1 is SGHVS and CDR2 FQNEAQ. The CDR3 DNA reads TGTGCCAGCAGCTTAGGGACAGGGGGCCCTTACAATGAGCAGTTCTTC. Translation gives CASSLGTGGPYNEQFF.

This sequence joins TRBV5-6 and TRBJ1-3; no definite D call. This CDR3 contains 15 residues. V was shortened by 2 bases and J by 0 bases, with 9 bases between the two germline ends. Germline loops: CDR1 SGHDT, CDR2 YYEEEE. CDR3 protein: CASSFGRISGNTIYF. In nucleotides, the CDR3 is TGTGCCAGCAGCTTTGGCAGGATCTCTGGAAACACCATATATTTT.

The gene calls are TRBV30 and TRBJ1-2; possible D gene TRBD1, 5 bases. V lost 0 bases and J 3 bases, leaving 8 bases between the germline ends. Germline V gives CDR1 GTSNPN, CDR2 SVGIG (reference sequence). The CDR3 is 13 residues long. CDR3 DNA sequence: TGTGCCTGGAGTGTCGAGGGGTACTATGGCTACACCTTC. Translation: CAWSVEGYYGYTF.

V gene TRBV2 combines with J gene TRBJ2-7; D remains unclear. The CDR3 runs to 13 residues. V lost 5 bases to trimming and J lost 1 base, with 9 bases between them. CDR1 SNHLY and CDR2 FYNNEI come from the germline V gene. The CDR3 coding sequence is TGTGCCAGCAGTTTACACCGTTCCTACGAGCAGTACTTC. Its protein is CASSLHRSYEQYF. The whole variable domain, filled in from reference TRBV2 and TRBJ2-7, reads EPEVTQTPSHQVTQMGQEVILRCVPISNHLYFYWYRQILGQKVEFLVSFYNNEISEKSEIFDDQFSVERPDGSNFTLKIRSTKLEDSAMYFCASSLHRSYEQYFGPGTRLTVT.

This clone was seen only once. Other DNA sequences in this sample translate to the same CDR3. The chain employs TRBV7-6 and TRBJ1-3, with D possibly TRBD1 on 6 matching bases. The CDR3 is 16 residues long. Trimming removed 1 base from V and 2 bases from J, with 12 bases in between. Per germline, CDR1 SGHVS and CDR2 FNYEAQ. DNA of the CDR3: TGTGCCAGCAGCTTAGGAGGGGGGCCGCCTGGAAACACCATATATTTT. Translation: CASSLGGGPPGNTIYF. The variable domain in full, completed from reference TRBV7-6 and TRBJ1-3, reads GAGVSQSPRYKVTKRGQDVALRCDPISGHVSLYWYRQALGQGPEFLTYFNYEAQQDKSGLPNDRFSAERPEGSISTLTIQRTEQRDSAMYRCASSLGGGPPGNTIYFGEGSWLTVV.

This chain links TRBV7-6 with TRBJ2-7; D might be TRBD2 (5 bases). This CDR3 has 13 amino acids. Germline assignment: CDR1 SGHVS and CDR2 FNYEAQ. Trimming cost V 5 bases and J 5 bases, with 13 bases left between them. CDR3 DNA: TGTGCCAGCAGCCTGGACTCGGGCCACGAGCAGTACTTC. This encodes CASSLDSGHEQYF.

The J gene is TRBJ2-2, the V gene TRBV27; TRBD2 is a possible D gene (6 bases). Germline V gene data show CDR1 as MNHEY and CDR2 as SMNVEV (reference sequence). This CDR3 has 17 residues. V was shortened by 5 bases and J by 0 bases, with 16 bases between the two germline ends. CDR3 sequence reads: CASSPGISGANTGELFF. The CDR3, as DNA: TGTGCCAGCAGTCCGGGTATTAGCGGAGCGAACACCGGGGAGCTGTTTTTT.

The chain links TRBV18 to TRBJ2-7; a possible D gene is TRBD1 (6 bases). V was trimmed by 2 bases and J by 5 bases, leaving 16 bases between them. CDR1 KGHSH and CDR2 LQKENI come from the germline V gene. The CDR3 extends over 15 amino acids. CDR3 protein: CASSPFGTPGDEQYF. The CDR3, as DNA: TGTGCCAGCTCACCATTCGGGACACCTGGTGACGAGCAGTACTTC.

The chain uses TRBV5-1 and TRBJ1-2; tentative D call: TRBD1 (5 bases). This CDR3 comprises 14 residues. The V gene lost 3 bases and the J gene lost 6 bases, with 15 bases spanning the gap. Germline V gene data show CDR1 as SGHRS and CDR2 as YFSETQ. Written as DNA, the CDR3 is TGCGCCAGCAGCTCCGAGGGGTCTGCCCATGGCTACACCTTC. Residues: CASSSEGSAHGYTF. Variable domain in full (rest from reference TRBV5-1 and TRBJ1-2): KAGVTQTPRYLIKTRGQQVTLSCSPISGHRSVSWYQQTPGQGLQFLFEYFSETQRNKGNFPGRFSGRQFSNSRSEMNVSTLELGDSALYLCASSSEGSAHGYTFGSGTRLTVV.

The genes are TRBV6-5 and TRBJ1-2; no clear D gene. This CDR3 contains 14 residues. With 0 bases removed from V and 0 bases from J, the gap between germline ends came to 5 bases. Germline V gene data show CDR1 as MNHEY and CDR2 as SVGAGI. The chain's CDR3 is CASSYSPANYGYTF. The CDR3 DNA sequence: TGTGCCAGCAGTTACTCGCCAGCTAACTATGGCTACACCTTC.

The CDR3 region has the DNA TGTGCCAGCAGCGCCTCGCTAGCGGCCAAAAACATTCAGTACTTC. Protein product: CASSASLAAKNIQYF. The chain carries TRBV9 and TRBJ2-4; TRBD2 is a possible D gene (6 bases). V gave up 3 bases and J gave up 1 base, with 11 bases separating them. Germline assignment: CDR1 SGDLS and CDR2 YYNGEE. CDR3 length: 15 residues.

CDR3 region: CASSPVGTKETQYF. In nucleotides, the CDR3 is TGTGCCAGCAGCCCTGTGGGCACTAAAGAGACCCAGTACTTC. The J gene is TRBJ2-5, the V gene TRBV7-8; D remains ambiguous. Trimming pared 5 bases from V and 3 bases from J, leaving 13 bases between. Germline CDR1 and CDR2: SGHVS and FQNEAQ. CDR3 length: 14 residues.

This clone is a singleton in its sample. This chain joins TRBV27 and TRBJ2-3; 8 bases are a match to TRBD1. Germline loops: CDR1 MNHEY, CDR2 SMNVEV (reference sequence). This CDR3 region has 14 residues. V trimming: 4 bases; J trimming: 5 bases; junction bases outside the gene matches: 5. The CDR3 bases are TGTGCCAGCAGTTACGGACAGGGAAAAGATACGCAGTATTTT. The encoded protein is CASSYGQGKDTQYF.

CDR3 region: CASRPLAGYTDTQYF. CDR3 coding DNA: TGTGCCAGCAGGCCTCTAGCGGGGTACACAGATACGCAGTATTTT. The rearrangement links TRBV7-9 to TRBJ2-3; 9 positions match TRBD2. CDR3 length: 15 amino acids. Germline lookup yields CDR1 SEHNR and CDR2 FQNEAQ (reference sequence). With V trimmed by 6 bases and J by 2 bases, 6 bases remained unmatched.

The CDR3 here is CASSLVFGNRGAFF. CDR3 nucleotides: TGTGCCAGCAGCTTAGTCTTTGGAAATCGGGGGGCTTTCTTT. The chain links TRBV5-6 to TRBJ1-1; tentative D call: TRBD1 (5 bases). The CDR3 extends over 14 amino acids. The germline gives CDR1 SGHDT, CDR2 YYEEEE. Trimming removed 2 bases at V and 11 bases at J, with 19 bases between.

The genes are TRBV6-5 and TRBJ1-5, with unresolved D. V lost 3 bases, J lost 3 bases, and 12 bases lay in between. The CDR3 is 15 amino acids. CDR1 and CDR2 (germline): MNHEY, SVGAGI. The CDR3 coding sequence is TGTGCCAGCAGTTATGACCACAGAGCCAATCAGCCCCAGCATTTT. This translates into CASSYDHRANQPQHF.

This rearrangement joins TRBV11-3 to TRBJ1-1; no clear D gene. Germline CDR1 and CDR2: SGHNT and YENEEA. This CDR3 is built from 14 residues. Trimming pared 4 bases from V and 0 bases from J, leaving 9 bases between. The CDR3 DNA reads as TGTGCCAGCAGCTCAGGTGGAATGAACACTGAAGCTTTCTTT. Protein: CASSSGGMNTEAFF.

This clone was recorded once. The chain couples TRBV14 to TRBJ1-5; D ambiguous. Per the germline V gene, CDR1 is SGHDN and CDR2 is FVKESK. This CDR3 has 16 residues. V was shortened by 4 bases and J by 0 bases, with 13 bases between the two germline ends. CDR3 loop: CASSLWTVYSNQPQHF. The CDR3 DNA is TGTGCCAGCAGCCTCTGGACTGTTTATAGCAATCAGCCCCAGCATTTT.

This sequence joins TRBV19 and TRBJ1-5, with a possible D match to TRBD1 (5 bases). Germline CDR1 and CDR2: LNHDA and SQIVND (reference sequence). V was pared by 0 bases and J by 3 bases, with 12 bases between. There are 16 residues in the CDR3. The CDR3 loop is CASSIDDSPVNQPQHF. The CDR3 DNA reads as TGTGCCAGTAGTATAGACGACAGCCCGGTCAATCAGCCCCAGCATTTT. Together with reference TRBV19 and TRBJ1-5, the CDR3 gives the full variable domain: DGGITQSPKYLFRKEGQNVTLSCEQNLNHDAMYWYRQDPGQGLRLIYYSQIVNDFQKGDIAEGYSVSREKKESFPLTVTSAQKNPTAFYLCASSIDDSPVNQPQHFGDGTRLSIL.

This chain joins TRBV11-2 and TRBJ1-2, with D unclear. This CDR3 is built from 12 residues. V was clipped by 8 bases and J by 5 bases, with 12 bases between them. Germline V lookup: CDR1 SGHAT, CDR2 FQNNGV. The CDR3 loop is CASVVPGYGYTF. For the CDR3, the DNA is TGTGCCAGCGTTGTTCCGGGGTATGGCTACACCTTC.

The CDR3 DNA sequence: TGTGCCAGCTCACCAGGTTCTGGAGACTCCCTGAGCTCCTACGAGCAGTACTTC. Its translation is CASSPGSGDSLSSYEQYF. V and J are TRBV18 and TRBJ2-7, with D uncertain. Trimming took off 2 bases at V and 0 bases at J, with 20 bases between the two ends. Germline V gives CDR1 KGHSH, CDR2 LQKENI. The CDR3 extends over 18 amino acids.

DNA for the CDR3: TGTGCCAGCAGCTCCCAGGGAGGGGGAGTAAAGGGGGAGCTGTTTTTT. The encoded protein is CASSSQGGGVKGELFF. The chain has TRBV9 and TRBJ2-2; D possibly corresponds to TRBD2 (7 bases). V was pared by 4 bases and J by 8 bases, with 21 bases between. The V gene's germline CDR1 is SGDLS and CDR2 YYNGEE. The CDR3 extends over 16 amino acids.

The chain uses TRBV7-2 and TRBJ1-5; no clear D. Germline-derived CDR1 and CDR2 are SGHTA and FQGNSA. V gave up 5 bases and J gave up 4 bases, with 21 bases separating them. The CDR3 has 17 residues. The CDR3 region has the DNA TGTGCCAGCAGCCCCAGCTGGAGGCTATTCAATAATCAGCCCCAGCATTTT. The encoded protein is CASSPSWRLFNNQPQHF.

This sequence joins TRBV27 and TRBJ1-2, with a weak D call TRBD1 (5 bases). The CDR3 covers 14 residues. From germline, CDR1 is MNHEY and CDR2 SMNVEV (reference sequence). Deletions cut 9 bases from V and 8 bases from J, with 22 bases between. CDR3 DNA sequence: TGTGCCAGTAGGGGTGGTGTTTGGTATTCGGGCTACACCTTC. This translates into CASRGGVWYSGYTF.

The chain employs TRBV4-1 and TRBJ1-2; TRBD1 aligns across 7 bases. Trimming at V came to 3 bases and at J to 2 bases, leaving 6 bases not matched to a gene. The CDR3 runs 15 residues. Germline CDR1 is MGHRA and CDR2 is YSYEKL. The DNA for the CDR3 is TGCGCCAGCAGCCATGTCGGACAGGAGAACTATGGCTACACCTTC. Its translation: CASSHVGQENYGYTF.

V and J are TRBV9 and TRBJ2-2; possibly TRBD1 or TRBD2 for D (5 bases each). The CDR3 runs to 16 residues. The ends were cut back, 3 bases at V and 0 bases at J, with 12 bases in the middle. Per germline, CDR1 SGDLS and CDR2 YYNGEE. The CDR3 spells CASSALGTSNTGELFF. The CDR3 bases are TGTGCCAGCAGCGCCCTCGGGACGTCGAACACCGGGGAGCTGTTTTTT.

This chain links TRBV4-1 with TRBJ2-3, with 9 bases matching TRBD2. CDR1 is MGHRA, CDR2 YSYEKL, per germline. The CDR3 runs to 17 residues. V was pared by 1 base and J by 4 bases, with 9 bases of the junction left unmatched. The CDR3 spells CASSQVVGRGGSDTQYF. Here the CDR3 DNA reads TGCGCCAGCAGCCAAGTGGTGGGGCGGGGGGGCTCAGATACGCAGTATTTT.

In this sample, this clone turned up a few times. The J gene is TRBJ2-1, the V gene TRBV6-1; 11 bases fit TRBD2. The germline gives CDR1 MNHNS, CDR2 SASEGT. The junction had 6 bases not matched to a gene; V was cut back by 4 bases and J by 4 bases. The CDR3 extends over 16 amino acids. CDR3 loop: CASSGGGLAAYNEQFF. CDR3 DNA: TGTGCCAGCAGTGGGGGGGGACTAGCGGCTTACAATGAGCAGTTCTTC.

The chain links TRBV19 to TRBJ2-7, with D perhaps TRBD1 or TRBD2 (5 bases each). Trimming took 5 bases from V and 0 from J, leaving 11 bases between them. Per the germline V gene, CDR1 is LNHDA and CDR2 is SQIVND (reference sequence). This CDR3 has 14 amino acids. The CDR3: CASSVGTPSYEQYF. The CDR3 DNA sequence: TGTGCCAGTAGTGTCGGGACCCCCTCCTACGAGCAGTACTTC.